The text below deals with one T cell receptor beta chain. This sample stems from a study of blood T cell repertoires in COVID-19. Whole-study context: Sites across the United States, Italy and Spain contributed samples from acute and convalescent COVID-19. T cells, B-cell-depleted T cells, or PBMCs provided the cDNA or gDNA that served as material.

The CDR3 spans 15 residues. Between the trimmed V and J ends, which lost 2 bases and 1 base, there was a span of 10 bases. In germline, CDR1 is SGHDT, CDR2 YYEEEE. Per the study methods: Amplification from reference gene primers served as the basis for estimated nucleated cell counts. Clones were read by immunoSEQ multiplex PCR, and TCRdb kept only the in-frame ones, dropping some. Clonal size and the V and J genes are those of that table, whereas D and trimming came from the DNA. The data hold 75,000 or so clones, with roughly 80% observed a single time. The rearrangement uses TRBV5-6 and TRBJ1-3, with D possibly TRBD1 on 6 matching bases. The source of this sequence is an elderly woman with acute or convalescent COVID-19. Sequencing was performed on peripheral blood. CDR3: CASSFSGTSGNTIYF. The DNA of the CDR3 is TGTGCCAGCAGCTTCTCCGGGACATCTGGAAACACCATATATTTT.